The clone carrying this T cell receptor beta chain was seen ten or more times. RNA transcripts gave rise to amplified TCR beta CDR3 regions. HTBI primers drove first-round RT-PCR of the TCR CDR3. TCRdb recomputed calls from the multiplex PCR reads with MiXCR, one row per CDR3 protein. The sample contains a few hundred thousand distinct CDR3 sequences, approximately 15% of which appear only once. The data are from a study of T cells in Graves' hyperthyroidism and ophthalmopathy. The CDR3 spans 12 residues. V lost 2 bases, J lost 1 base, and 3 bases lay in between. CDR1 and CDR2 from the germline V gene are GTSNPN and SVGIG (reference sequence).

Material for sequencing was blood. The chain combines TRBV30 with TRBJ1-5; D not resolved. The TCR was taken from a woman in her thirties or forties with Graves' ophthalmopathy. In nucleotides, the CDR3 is TGTGCCTGGAGTTACAGCAATCAGCCCCAGCATTTT. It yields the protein CAWSYSNQPQHF.